The 14 T cell receptor beta chains presented below share a single source sample, sequenced in a study of blood T cell repertoires in COVID-19. Method: immunoSEQ multiplex PCR; TCRdb's copy keeps in-frame clones and lacks some. This sample carries approximately 140,000 clones, approximately 86% of them seen once, and the ten largest clones take 3.5% to 4.5%. The specimen was peripheral blood. These receptors came from a woman aged 60 to 75 with active or convalescent COVID-19.

This clone turned up a few times. The chain uses TRBV5-8 and TRBJ1-4; D gene uncertain. Between the trimmed V and J ends, which lost 1 base and 4 bases, there was a span of 5 bases. CDR1 is SGHTS, CDR2 YDEGEE, per germline. There are 13 residues in the CDR3. CDR3 nucleotides: TGTGCCAGCAGCTTGCAGTTTAATGAAAAACTGTTTTTT. It encodes CASSLQFNEKLFF.

The chain is built from TRBV5-1 and TRBJ2-1; 8 nucleotides line up with TRBD1. Per germline, CDR1 SGHRS and CDR2 YFSETQ. This CDR3 is built from 15 residues. J lost 9 bases, V lost 2 bases, and 10 bases had no gene match. The CDR3 loop reads CASSLGTGHISEQFF. CDR3 in DNA: TGCGCCAGCAGCTTAGGGACAGGCCACATCAGTGAGCAGTTCTTC.

This clone was detected only a few times. This CDR3 is also generated by other DNA sequences in the sample. The rearrangement links TRBV3-1 (or the pseudogene TRBV3-2) to TRBJ2-3; TRBD2 matches at 7 bases. V was pared by 3 bases and J by 1 base, with 4 bases of the junction left unmatched. Germline assignment: CDR1 LGHDT and CDR2 YNNKEL (reference sequence). The CDR3 contains 15 residues. Here the CDR3 reads CASSQSSGGTDTQYF. CDR3 in DNA: TGTGCCAGCAGCCAGTCAAGCGGGGGCACAGATACGCAGTATTTT.

This clone appeared many times. The chain has TRBV6-1 and TRBJ1-5, with no clear D. Trimming shortened V by 1 base and J by 2 bases, and 9 bases separated the two germline ends. This CDR3 contains 15 residues. The germline V gene encodes CDR1 MNHNS and CDR2 SASEGT. The CDR3 region is CASSEGVEGNQPQHF. CDR3 in DNA: TGTGCCAGCAGTGAAGGGGTGGAGGGCAATCAGCCCCAGCATTTT.

This sequence joins TRBV10-2 and TRBJ1-4; D perhaps matches TRBD1 (5 bases). Deletions cut 1 base from V and 6 bases from J, with 12 bases between. Germline V gene lookup returns CDR1 WSHSY and CDR2 SAAADI. The CDR3 has 15 residues. The CDR3 DNA reads as TGCGCCAGCAGTGAGTTCGGGCAGGGCCATGAAAAACTGTTTTTT. Protein product: CASSEFGQGHEKLFF.

This clone was seen only a few times. The genes are TRBV5-5 and TRBJ2-3; TRBD2 aligns across 8 bases. The germline V gene encodes CDR1 SGHKS and CDR2 YYEKEE (reference sequence). This CDR3 spans 15 amino acids. Trimming cost V 0 bases and J 6 bases; bases outside gene matches: 6. In DNA form, the CDR3 reads TGTGCCAGCAGCTTGGTGGGACTAGAGGGGGATACGCAGTATTTT. It translates to CASSLVGLEGDTQYF.

The chain is built from TRBV7-2 and TRBJ1-4, with a possible D match to TRBD1 (5 bases). The germline V gene has CDR1 SGHTA and CDR2 FQGNSA. The CDR3 sequence is 16 residues long. Trimming shortened V by 5 bases and J by 6 bases, and 19 bases separated the two germline ends. The CDR3 protein is CASSPLRLGGDEKLFF. Written as DNA, the CDR3 is TGTGCCAGCAGCCCCCTGAGACTGGGAGGGGATGAAAAACTGTTTTTT.

J is TRBJ1-2 and V is TRBV6-5; D uncertain. Looked up from germline, CDR1 is MNHEY and CDR2 is SVGAGI. Between the trimmed V and J ends, which lost 3 bases and 4 bases, there was a span of 12 bases. The CDR3 consists of 14 residues. The CDR3 here is CASSYSLGSYGYTF. DNA of the CDR3: TGTGCCAGCAGTTATTCCTTGGGCTCCTATGGCTACACCTTC.

J is TRBJ1-6 and V is TRBV6-5, with 8 bases aligning to TRBD1. CDR1 is MNHEY, CDR2 SVGAGI, per germline. The CDR3 is 14 amino acids. Trimming took 3 bases from V and 9 from J; bases not matched to a gene: 4. The CDR3 sequence: CASSYQGAGSPLHF. Written as DNA, the CDR3 is TGTGCCAGCAGTTATCAGGGGGCAGGTTCACCCCTCCACTTT.

The chain recombines TRBV6-1 with TRBJ1-3; no clear D gene. The CDR3 sequence is 15 residues long. Looked up from germline, CDR1 is MNHNS and CDR2 is SASEGT. V lost 0 bases and J lost 0, with 6 bases in between. CDR3 bases: TGTGCCAGCAGTGAAGCAGGCGGCTCTGGAAACACCATATATTTT. This gives the protein CASSEAGGSGNTIYF.

This chain links TRBV7-8 with TRBJ1-1, with D possibly matching TRBD1 (5 bases). The CDR3 covers 13 residues. Trimming took 5 bases from V and 5 from J, leaving 12 bases between them. Germline V gene lookup returns CDR1 SGHVS and CDR2 FQNEAQ. CDR3 sequence (DNA): TGTGCCAGCAGCCCCCGGTGGACAACTGAAGCTTTCTTT. Its protein is CASSPRWTTEAFF.

V and J are TRBV2 and TRBJ2-3; 8 bases fit TRBD2. This CDR3 has 16 amino acids. V gave up 5 bases and J gave up 0 bases; unmatched junction bases: 7. Germline loops: CDR1 SNHLY, CDR2 FYNNEI. The CDR3 sequence: CASSRFSGVSTDTQYF. In DNA, the CDR3 is TGTGCCAGCAGTCGTTTTAGCGGGGTCAGCACAGATACGCAGTATTTT.

A note on this clone: Other DNA sequences in this specimen translate into the identical CDR3. The chain joins TRBV6-1 to TRBJ1-5, with 7 positions matching TRBD1. V dropped 3 bases and J dropped 7; count of bases not matched to a gene: 9. CDR1 MNHNS and CDR2 SASEGT come from the germline V gene. The CDR3 extends over 15 amino acids. The CDR3, as DNA: TGTGCCAGCAGTGACCAAGACAGGGCTAACCAGCCCCAGCATTTT. Amino acid sequence: CASSDQDRANQPQHF.

This clone was observed a single time. CDR3 sequence: CASSQPGQGFVNTEAFF. CDR3 sequence (DNA): TGTGCCAGCAGCCAGCCGGGACAGGGATTTGTGAACACTGAAGCTTTCTTT. The genes are TRBV14 and TRBJ1-1, with 9 nucleotides matching TRBD1. The CDR3 spans 17 residues. In germline, CDR1 is SGHDN, CDR2 FVKESK. The junction had 8 bases not matched to a gene; V was cut back by 3 bases and J by 0 bases.